This TCR beta chain was identified in a study of T cell responses to AZD1222 COVID-19 vaccine. Method: immunoSEQ multiplex PCR; TCRdb's copy keeps in-frame clones and lacks some. Among some 150,000 clones listed, about 93% were seen once. This clone was detected once. The V gene lost 9 bases and the J gene lost 0 bases, with 13 bases spanning the gap. The CDR3 extends over 14 amino acids. Germline V gene data show CDR1 as SNHLY and CDR2 as FYNNEI. Sequences were derived from peripheral blood, sampled on day 0 of AZD1222 vaccination. The receptor was isolated from an adult in good health. This chain connects TRBV2 to TRBJ2-3, with D possibly being TRBD2 (5 bases). DNA of the CDR3: TGTGCCAGAGGAGGCGGCTCTAGCACAGATACGCAGTATTTT. Its protein is CARGGGSSTDTQYF.